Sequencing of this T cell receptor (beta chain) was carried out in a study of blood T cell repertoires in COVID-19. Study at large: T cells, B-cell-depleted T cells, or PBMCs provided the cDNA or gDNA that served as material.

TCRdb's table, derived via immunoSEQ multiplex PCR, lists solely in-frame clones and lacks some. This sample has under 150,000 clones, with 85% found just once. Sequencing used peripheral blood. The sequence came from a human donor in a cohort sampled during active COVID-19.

The CDR3 region is CASSQASGGAPDTQYF. CDR3 DNA: TGTGCCAGCAGCCAAGCGAGCGGGGGGGCCCCGGATACGCAGTATTTT. This chain joins TRBV3-1 (or the pseudogene TRBV3-2) and TRBJ2-3; 10 nucleotides line up with TRBD2. The CDR3 extends over 16 amino acids. Germline-derived CDR1 and CDR2 are LGHDT and YNNKEL (reference sequence). V lost 1 base and J lost 6; bases outside the gene matches: 7.